This is a list of T cell receptor beta chains from one sample in a study of vaccination and CD4 T cells after COVID-19. TCRdb analysed the PCR reads with MiXCR anew, one entry per CDR3 protein. The repertoire consists of under 2,000 distinct CDR3 sequences, with almost 70% occurring once and the leading ten covering approximately 39%. Their cognate antigens are unknown. Here the sequenced sample was CD4+ T cells from blood, cultured in vitro, taken after SARS-CoV-2 vaccination. These receptors all come from a human donor who had recovered from COVID-19. The CDR3 runs from the conserved cysteine through the conserved F or W. Fields, in order: V gene, D gene, J gene, clone size, CDR3 DNA, CDR3 protein. A D gene is named only where the DNA matches it firmly. Only some rows state a clone size, as once, few, many or a class for expanded clones.

>TRBV11-3|.|TRBJ1-1|.
TGTGCCAGCAGGGACTGGACGGACACTGAAGCTTTCTTT
CASRDWTDTEAFF
>TRBV20-1|.|TRBJ2-7|once
TGCAGTGCTAGCTGGGGGGAGCAGTACTTC
CSASWGEQYF
>TRBV11-2|.|TRBJ1-2|medium-sized
TGTGCCAGCAGCTTTCGGGTACAGGGCTCGTTCGGCTACACCTTC
CASSFRVQGSFGYTF
>TRBV7-2|.|TRBJ1-5|.
TGTGCCAGCAGCTACAGGGGCAATCAGCCCCAGCATTTT
CASSYRGNQPQHF
>TRBV29-1|.|TRBJ1-5|.
TGCAGCGTTGAAGATTGGTCCCGGGAGGCCTTCAATCAGCCCCAGCATTTT
CSVEDWSREAFNQPQHF
>TRBV30|.|TRBJ2-7|large
TGTGCCTGGAGGCTAGAGAGGAGCTCCTACGAGCAGTACTTC
CAWRLERSSYEQYF
>TRBV27|.|TRBJ2-2|.
TGTGCCAGCAGTTACCCCTCGACCCCGGGGCCCGGGGAGCTGTTTTTT
CASSYPSTPGPGELFF
>TRBV28|.|TRBJ2-3|.
TGTGCCAGCAGTTTACAGGGCGGAGATACGCAGTATTTT
CASSLQGGDTQYF
>TRBV7-3|.|TRBJ1-2|.
TGTGCCAGCAGTCTCGGGGGAGGGTCGAACTATGGCTACACCTTC
CASSLGGGSNYGYTF
>TRBV7-2|.|TRBJ2-3|.
TGTGCCAGCAGCTTAATGGCCACAGATACGCAGTATTTT
CASSLMATDTQYF
>TRBV27|.|TRBJ1-1|.
TGTGCCAGCAGTTTCAGGGTTCCCATGAACACTGAAGCTTTCTTT
CASSFRVPMNTEAFF
>TRBV6-1|.|TRBJ1-1|.
TGTGCCAGCAGTGGGTACGGGAAGTCGGAGAACACTGAAGCTTTCTTT
CASSGYGKSENTEAFF
>TRBV20-1|TRBD2|TRBJ2-1|.
TGCAGTGCTAGAGTGACTAGCGGGGGGAGCTCCTACAATGAGCAGTTCTTC
CSARVTSGGSSYNEQFF
>TRBV19|TRBD1|TRBJ1-1|.
TGTGCCAGTAGTATTTCAGGGGGTATTGAAGCTTTCTTT
CASSISGGIEAFF
>TRBV19|TRBD1|TRBJ2-7|.
TGTGCCAGTAGTCCCTCCCAGGGGGCAAGGTACGAGCAGTACTTC
CASSPSQGARYEQYF
>TRBV11-2|TRBD1|TRBJ2-5|.
TGTGCCAGCAGCATACAGGGGGCTGGGGAGACCCAGTACTTC
CASSIQGAGETQYF